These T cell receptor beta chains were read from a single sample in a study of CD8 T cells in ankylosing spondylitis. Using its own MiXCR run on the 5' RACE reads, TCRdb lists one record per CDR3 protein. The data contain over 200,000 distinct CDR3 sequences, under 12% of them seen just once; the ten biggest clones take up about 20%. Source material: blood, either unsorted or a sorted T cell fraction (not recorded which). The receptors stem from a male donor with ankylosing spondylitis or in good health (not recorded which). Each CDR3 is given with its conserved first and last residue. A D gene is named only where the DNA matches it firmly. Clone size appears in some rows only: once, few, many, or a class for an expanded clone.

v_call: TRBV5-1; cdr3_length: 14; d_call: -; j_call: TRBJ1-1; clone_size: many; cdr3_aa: CASSFGLGDTEAFF; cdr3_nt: TGCGCCAGCAGCTTTGGATTAGGGGACACTGAAGCTTTCTTT
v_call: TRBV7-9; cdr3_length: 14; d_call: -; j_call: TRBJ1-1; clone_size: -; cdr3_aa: CASSLVLAKTEAFF; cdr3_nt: TGTGCCAGCAGCTTAGTACTGGCTAAGACTGAAGCTTTCTTT
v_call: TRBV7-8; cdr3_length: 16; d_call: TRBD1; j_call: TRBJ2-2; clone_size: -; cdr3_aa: CASSSLGTGNTGELFF; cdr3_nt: TGTGCCAGCAGCTCGCTAGGGACAGGGAACACCGGGGAGCTGTTTTTT
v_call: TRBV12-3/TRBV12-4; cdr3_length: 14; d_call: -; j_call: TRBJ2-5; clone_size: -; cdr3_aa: CASSFNGMGETQYF; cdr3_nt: TGTGCCAGCAGTTTCAACGGGATGGGAGAGACCCAGTACTTC
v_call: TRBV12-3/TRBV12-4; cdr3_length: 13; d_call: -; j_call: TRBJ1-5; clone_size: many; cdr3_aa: CASSLGPFQPQHF; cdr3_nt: TGTGCCAGCAGTTTGGGGCCTTTTCAGCCCCAGCATTTT
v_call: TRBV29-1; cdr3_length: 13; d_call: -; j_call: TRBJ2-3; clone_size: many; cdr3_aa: CSVVRGSTDTQYF; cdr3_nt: TGCAGCGTTGTCAGGGGATCCACAGATACGCAGTATTTT
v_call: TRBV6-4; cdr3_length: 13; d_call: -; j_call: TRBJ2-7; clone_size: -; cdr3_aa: CASRGTRAYEQYF; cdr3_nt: TGTGCCAGCAGGGGCACTCGAGCCTACGAGCAGTACTTC
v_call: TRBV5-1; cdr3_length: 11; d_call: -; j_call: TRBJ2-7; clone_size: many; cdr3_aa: CASSLRGEQYF; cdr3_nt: TGCGCCAGCAGCTTGAGGGGTGAGCAGTACTTC
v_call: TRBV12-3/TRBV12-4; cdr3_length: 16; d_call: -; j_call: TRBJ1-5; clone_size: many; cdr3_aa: CASSPGSSGEYQPQHF; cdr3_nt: TGTGCCAGCAGTCCGGGCTCCTCAGGGGAGTATCAGCCCCAGCATTTT
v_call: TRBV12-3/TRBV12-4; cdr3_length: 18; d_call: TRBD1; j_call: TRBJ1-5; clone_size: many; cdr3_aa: CASSSNRQGKGAHQPQHF; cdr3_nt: TGTGCCAGCAGTTCCAACAGACAGGGTAAGGGAGCACATCAGCCCCAGCATTTT
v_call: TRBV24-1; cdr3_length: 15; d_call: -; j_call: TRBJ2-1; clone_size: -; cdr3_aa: CATSDSGPSGNEQFF; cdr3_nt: TGTGCCACCAGTGATTCAGGGCCCTCGGGGAATGAGCAGTTCTTC
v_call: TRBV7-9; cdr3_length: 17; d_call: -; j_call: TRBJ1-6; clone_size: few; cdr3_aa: CASSLQPRPLLNSPLHF; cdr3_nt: TGTGCCAGCAGCCTACAACCCCGACCACTCCTTAATTCACCCCTCCACTTT
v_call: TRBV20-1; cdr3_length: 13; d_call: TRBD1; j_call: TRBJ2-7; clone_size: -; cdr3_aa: CSAPGQVFYEQYF; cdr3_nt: TGCAGTGCTCCGGGACAGGTTTTCTACGAGCAGTACTTC
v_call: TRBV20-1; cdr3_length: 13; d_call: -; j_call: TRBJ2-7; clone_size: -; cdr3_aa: CSARDLAANLQYF; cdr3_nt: TGCAGTGCTAGAGATCTGGCGGCTAACCTGCAGTACTTC
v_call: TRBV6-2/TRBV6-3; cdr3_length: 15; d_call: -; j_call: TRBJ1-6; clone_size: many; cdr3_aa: CASSSRAAYNSPLHF; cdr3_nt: TGTGCCAGCAGTTCCCGGGCCGCTTATAATTCACCCCTCCACTTT
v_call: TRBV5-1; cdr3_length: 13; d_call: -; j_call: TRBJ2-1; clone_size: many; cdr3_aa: CASSLLRGSEQFF; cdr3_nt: TGCGCCAGCAGCTTATTAAGAGGGAGTGAGCAGTTCTTC
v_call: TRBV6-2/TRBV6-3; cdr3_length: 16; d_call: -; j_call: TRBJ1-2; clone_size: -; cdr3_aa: CASSWTGGSLNYGYTF; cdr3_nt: TGTGCCAGCTCCTGGACGGGGGGCTCCCTTAACTATGGCTACACCTTC
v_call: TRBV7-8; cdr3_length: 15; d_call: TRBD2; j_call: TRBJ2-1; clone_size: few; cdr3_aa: CASRVSGGSPNEQFF; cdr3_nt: TGTGCCAGCAGGGTTAGCGGGGGCTCCCCAAATGAGCAGTTCTTC
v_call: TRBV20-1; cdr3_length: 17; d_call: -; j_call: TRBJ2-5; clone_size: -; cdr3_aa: CCARDRVTETLQETQYF; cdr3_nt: TGCTGTGCTAGAGATCGCGTTACTGAAACGCTGCAAGAGACCCAGTACTTC
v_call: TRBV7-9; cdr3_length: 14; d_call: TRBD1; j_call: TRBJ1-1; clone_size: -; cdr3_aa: CASSLNTRGTEAFF; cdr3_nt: TGTGCCAGCAGCTTAAACACCAGGGGGACTGAAGCTTTCTTT
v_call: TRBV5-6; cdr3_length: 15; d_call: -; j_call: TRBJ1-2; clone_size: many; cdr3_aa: CASSLGSPVRYGYTF; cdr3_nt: TGTGCCAGCAGCTTGGGTAGCCCAGTAAGGTATGGCTACACCTTC
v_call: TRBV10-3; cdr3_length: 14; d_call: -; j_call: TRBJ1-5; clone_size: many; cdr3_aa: CATYGGDSNQPQHF; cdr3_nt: TGTGCCACGTATGGGGGGGATAGCAATCAGCCCCAGCATTTT
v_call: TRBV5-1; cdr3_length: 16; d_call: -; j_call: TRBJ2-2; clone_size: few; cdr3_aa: CASSRITSRDTGELFF; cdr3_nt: TGCGCCAGCAGCCGGATAACTAGCAGGGACACCGGGGAGCTGTTTTTT
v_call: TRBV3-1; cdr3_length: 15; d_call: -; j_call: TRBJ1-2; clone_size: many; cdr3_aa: CASSQRELGRYGYTF; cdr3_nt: TGTGCCAGCAGCCAAAGAGAGTTGGGAAGATATGGCTACACCTTC
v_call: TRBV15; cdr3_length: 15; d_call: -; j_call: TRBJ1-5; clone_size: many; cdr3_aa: CATSRVIQGHQPQHF; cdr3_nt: TGTGCCACCAGCAGAGTCATACAGGGTCATCAGCCCCAGCATTTT
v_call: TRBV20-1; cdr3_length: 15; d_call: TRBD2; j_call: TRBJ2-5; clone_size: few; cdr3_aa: CSANGLAGSQETQYF; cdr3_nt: TGCAGTGCTAATGGACTAGCGGGGAGCCAAGAGACCCAGTACTTC
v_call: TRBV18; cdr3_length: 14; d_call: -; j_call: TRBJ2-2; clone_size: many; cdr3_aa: CASSHRDNTGELFF; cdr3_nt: TGTGCCAGCTCACACAGGGACAACACCGGGGAGCTGTTTTTT
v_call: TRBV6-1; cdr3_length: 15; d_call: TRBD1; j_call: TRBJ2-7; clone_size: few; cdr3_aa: CASRSPGQGSGEQYF; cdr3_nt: TGTGCCAGCAGGAGTCCGGGACAGGGGAGTGGGGAGCAGTACTTC
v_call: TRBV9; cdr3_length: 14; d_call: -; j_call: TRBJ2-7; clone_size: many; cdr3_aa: CASSVRADSYEQYF; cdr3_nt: TGTGCCAGCAGCGTGCGGGCGGACTCCTACGAGCAGTACTTC
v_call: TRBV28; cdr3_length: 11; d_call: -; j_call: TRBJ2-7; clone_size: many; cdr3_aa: CASSSRQNWFF; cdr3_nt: TGTGCCAGCAGTTCACGACAGAACTGGTTCTTC
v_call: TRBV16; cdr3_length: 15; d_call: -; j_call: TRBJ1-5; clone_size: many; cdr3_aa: CASSQSGDRRQPQHF; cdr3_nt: TGTGCCAGCAGCCAATCGGGGGACCGAAGGCAGCCCCAGCATTTT
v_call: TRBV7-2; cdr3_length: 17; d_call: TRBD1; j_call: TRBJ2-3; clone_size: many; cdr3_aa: CASSLHGLTGAPDTQYF; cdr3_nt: TGTGCCAGCAGCTTACACGGGCTGACAGGGGCCCCAGATACGCAGTATTTT
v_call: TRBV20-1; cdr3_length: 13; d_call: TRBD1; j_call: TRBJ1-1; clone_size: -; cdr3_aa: CSAKDRGRPEAFF; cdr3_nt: TGCAGTGCCAAGGACAGGGGGAGACCTGAAGCTTTCTTT
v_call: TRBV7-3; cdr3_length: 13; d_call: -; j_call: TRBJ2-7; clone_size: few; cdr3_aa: CASSRDPAYEQYF; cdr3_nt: TGTGCCAGCAGCAGGGACCCGGCCTACGAGCAGTACTTC
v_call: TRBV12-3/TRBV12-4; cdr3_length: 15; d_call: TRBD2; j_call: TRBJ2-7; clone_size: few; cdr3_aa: CASSLEGREGDEQYF; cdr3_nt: TGTGCCAGCAGTTTAGAGGGCAGGGAGGGCGACGAGCAGTACTTC
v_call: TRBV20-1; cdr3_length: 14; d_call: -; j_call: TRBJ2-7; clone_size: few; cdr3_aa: CSASHSEGTDEQYF; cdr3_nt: TGCAGTGCTAGTCATTCCGAGGGAACTGACGAGCAGTACTTC
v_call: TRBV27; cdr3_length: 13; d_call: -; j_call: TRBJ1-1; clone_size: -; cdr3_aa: CASRAKMNTEAFF; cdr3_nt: TGTGCCAGCCGAGCAAAAATGAACACTGAAGCTTTCTTT
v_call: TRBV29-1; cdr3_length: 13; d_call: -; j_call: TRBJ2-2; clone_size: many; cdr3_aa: CSVVRGPTGELFF; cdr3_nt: TGCAGCGTTGTGAGGGGACCCACCGGGGAGCTGTTTTTT